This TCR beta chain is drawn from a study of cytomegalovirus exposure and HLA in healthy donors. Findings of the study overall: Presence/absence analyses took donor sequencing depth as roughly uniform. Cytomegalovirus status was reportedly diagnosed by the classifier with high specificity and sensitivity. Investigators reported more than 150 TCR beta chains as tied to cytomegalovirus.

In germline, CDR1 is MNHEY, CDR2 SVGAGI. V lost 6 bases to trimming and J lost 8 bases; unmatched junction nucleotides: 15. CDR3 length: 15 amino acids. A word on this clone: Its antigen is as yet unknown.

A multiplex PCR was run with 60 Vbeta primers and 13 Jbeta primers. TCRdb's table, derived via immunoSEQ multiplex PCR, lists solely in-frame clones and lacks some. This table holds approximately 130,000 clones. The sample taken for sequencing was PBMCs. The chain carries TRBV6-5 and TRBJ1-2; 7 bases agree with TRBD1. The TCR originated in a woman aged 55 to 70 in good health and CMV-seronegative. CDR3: CASSPTLQGLTGYTF. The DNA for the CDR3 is TGTGCCAGCAGCCCCACCTTACAGGGGCTCACCGGCTACACCTTC.